Below are 12 T cell receptor beta chains sequenced from a single sample in a study of CD8 T cells in Susac syndrome. Random hexamers primed reverse transcription of 0.5 to 1 ug RNA. TCRdb re-called the immunoSEQ multiplex PCR reads through MiXCR, storing one row per CDR3 protein. The repertoire holds approximately 210,000 distinct CDR3 sequences, with 94% as singletons. Source material: CD4+ T cells from PBMCs. The receptors derive from a human donor with Susac syndrome.

The chain employs TRBV3-1 and TRBJ2-1; 11 bases are a match to TRBD2. V shed 4 bases and J 8 bases; nucleotides not matched to a gene: 7. The CDR3 has 15 amino acids. Germline V gene sequence: CDR1 LGHDT, CDR2 YNNKEL (reference sequence). The CDR3 loop is CASSLTSGGLYEQFF. DNA for the CDR3: TGTGCCAGCAGCCTCACTAGCGGGGGTTTGTATGAGCAGTTCTTC.

CDR3 sequence: CASSQAQETQYF. The CDR3 nucleotides read TGTGCCAGCAGCCAAGCACAAGAGACCCAGTACTTC. The V gene is TRBV4-2, the J gene TRBJ2-5; D gene uncertain. The CDR3 runs 12 residues. The germline CDR1 and CDR2 sequences are LGHNA and YNFKEQ. Trimming removed 1 base at V and 2 bases at J, with 2 bases between.

This chain links TRBV20-1 with TRBJ2-3, with 7 bases that match TRBD2. The CDR3 runs 15 residues. Trimming took 1 base from V and 1 from J; bases not matched to a gene: 5. Germline V CDR1 and CDR2: DFQATT, SNEGSKA (reference sequence). CDR3 in amino acids: CSARVRDYGTDTQYF. The CDR3 region has the DNA TGCAGTGCTAGAGTGCGGGACTACGGCACAGATACGCAGTATTTT.

The rearrangement links TRBV3-1 to TRBJ1-1; tentatively, D is TRBD1 (5 bases). The V gene's germline CDR1 is LGHDT and CDR2 YNNKEL (reference sequence). This CDR3 is built from 16 residues. Between the trimmed V and J ends, which lost 1 base and 0 bases, there was a span of 12 bases. CDR3 in amino acids: CASSQGGASLNTEAFF. The CDR3 coding sequence is TGTGCCAGCAGCCAAGGAGGGGCGTCTCTGAACACTGAAGCTTTCTTT. The full variable domain, with the rest looked up from reference TRBV3-1 and TRBJ1-1, is DTAVSQTPKYLVTQMGNDKSIKCEQNLGHDTMYWYKQDSKKFLKIMFSYNNKELIINETVPNRFSPKSPDKAHLNLHINSLELGDSAVYFCASSQGGASLNTEAFFGQGTRLTVV.

The chain uses TRBV15 and TRBJ2-5; perhaps TRBD1 as D (5 bases). Looked up from germline, CDR1 is LNHNV and CDR2 is YYDKDF (reference sequence). The CDR3 spans 13 residues. Trimming removed 1 base at V and 5 bases at J, with 8 bases between. This CDR3 is CATSRVRAETQYF. DNA for the CDR3: TGTGCCACCAGCAGAGTCAGGGCGGAGACCCAGTACTTC.

V gene TRBV5-1 combines with J gene TRBJ2-7; D tentatively reads TRBD1 or TRBD2 (6 bases each). From germline, CDR1 is SGHRS and CDR2 YFSETQ. The CDR3 has 14 amino acids. Trimming shortened V by 2 bases and J by 6 bases, and 15 bases separated the two germline ends. The DNA for the CDR3 is TGCGCCAGCAGCTTCGGAGTACAGGGAGGCGAGCAGTACTTC. Protein sequence: CASSFGVQGGEQYF.

The rearrangement joins TRBV30 to TRBJ2-2; D not certain. Germline CDR1 and CDR2: GTSNPN and SVGIG (reference sequence). With 8 bases removed from V and 2 bases from J, the gap between germline ends came to 15 bases. This CDR3 is built from 14 residues. CDR3 DNA: TGTGCCGGCTTGGTGGCAGGAAACACCGGGGAGCTGTTTTTT. This gives the protein CAGLVAGNTGELFF.

The chain uses TRBV10-3 and TRBJ1-5; D not resolved. There are 14 residues in the CDR3. Trimming took off 2 bases at V and 7 bases at J, with 12 bases between the two ends. Germline loops: CDR1 ENHRY, CDR2 SYGVKD. The CDR3 DNA is TGTGCCATCAGTGAGGGGCAAACGGGGCAGCCCCAGCATTTT. Translating it yields CAISEGQTGQPQHF.

The rearrangement joins TRBV6-5 to TRBJ1-6; a possible D gene is TRBD1 (5 bases). Germline assignment: CDR1 MNHEY and CDR2 SVGAGI. Trimming took 0 bases from V and 0 from J, leaving 15 bases between them. There are 19 residues in the CDR3. CDR3 in amino acids: CASSYSSTGRSSYNSPLHF. In nucleotides, the CDR3 is TGTGCCAGCAGTTACTCGAGTACAGGCCGGAGCTCCTATAATTCACCCCTCCACTTT.

The chain combines TRBV19 with TRBJ1-1; D uncertain. Germline CDR1 and CDR2: LNHDA and SQIVND (reference sequence). The length of the CDR3 is 14 residues. V dropped 0 bases and J dropped 0 bases, with 5 bases sitting between them. The CDR3 nucleotides read TGTGCCAGTAGTATAGATCCCGTGAACACTGAAGCTTTCTTT. This translates into CASSIDPVNTEAFF.

The J gene is TRBJ2-2, the V gene TRBV4-3, with a tentative D call TRBD2 (7 bases). V gave up 2 bases and J gave up 3 bases, with 13 bases separating them. CDR3 length equals 16 residues. Germline-derived CDR1 and CDR2 are LGHNA and YSLEER. CDR3 in amino acids: CASSQRSRGHTGELFF. The CDR3 coding sequence is TGCGCCAGCAGCCAAAGATCGCGGGGGCACACCGGGGAGCTGTTTTTT.

The V and J genes are TRBV5-6 and TRBJ1-2, with D possibly matching TRBD1 (5 bases). Trimming took off 0 bases at V and 2 bases at J, with 11 bases between the two ends. Germline V gene data show CDR1 as SGHDT and CDR2 as YYEEEE. The CDR3 extends over 15 amino acids. Here the CDR3 DNA reads TGTGCCAGCAGCTTGGTTCAGGGCCCCAACTATGGCTACACCTTC. It encodes CASSLVQGPNYGYTF. The full variable domain, its missing parts supplied by reference TRBV5-6 and TRBJ1-2, is DAGVTQSPTHLIKTRGQQVTLRCSPKSGHDTVSWYQQALGQGPQFIFQYYEEEERQRGNFPDRFSGHQFPNYSSELNVNALLLGDSALYLCASSLVQGPNYGYTFGSGTRLTVV.